This TCR beta chain was captured in a study of low-dose radiotherapy and immunotherapy resistance in tumors. Study as a whole: Ipilimumab 1 mg/kg every six weeks, together with nivolumab 240 mg every two weeks, was given intravenously to patients.

Time point meaning: before trial treatment. Administered to the donors were nivolumab, ipilimumab, aspirin, low-dose cyclophosphamide and low-dose radiotherapy. The V segment lost 6 bases and the J segment 4 bases; nucleotides outside the gene matches: 4. This CDR3 comprises 13 residues. Germline-derived CDR1 and CDR2 are LNHDA and SQIVND (reference sequence). This clonotype was seen at least ten times. With TRAV- and TRBV-specific primers, first-strand cDNA was made, covering the alpha and beta chains. With a constant-region primer and a V-primer adapter, TCRs were subjected to around 20 PCR cycles of amplification. mRNA isolates were amplified via in vitro transcription. One entry per CDR3 protein, called by TCRdb with MiXCR from the reads. This sample has tens of thousands of distinct CDR3 sequences, with over 15% found just once.

The rearrangement joins TRBV19 to TRBJ1-1, with TRBD1 matching over 8 bases. The source is a male donor with prostate cancer. Sequencing used PBMCs, obtained before treatment. In nucleotides, the CDR3 is TGTGCCAGTAGCCGCGACAGGGGCACTGAAGCTTTCTTT. Encoded protein: CASSRDRGTEAFF.